Listed here are 25 T cell receptor beta chains from one sample, sequenced in a study of blood T cell repertoires in COVID-19. This table comes from immunoSEQ multiplex PCR, and its TCRdb copy is limited to in-frame clones, with some not included. The sample includes 200,000 to 300,000 clones, approximately 84% of them seen just once. Sequencing was performed on peripheral blood. Receptors originate from a man aged 50 to 60 with acute or convalescent COVID-19.

The V gene is TRBV7-9, the J gene TRBJ2-7; TRBD1 is a possible D gene (6 bases). Germline loops: CDR1 SEHNR, CDR2 FQNEAQ (reference sequence). Trimming took off 1 base at V and 7 bases at J, with 14 bases between the two ends. The CDR3 sequence is 14 residues long. For the CDR3, the DNA is TGTGCCAGCAGCTTAGATGCAGGGGCGGTTGAGCAGTACTTC. Its protein product is CASSLDAGAVEQYF.

The V gene is TRBV10-3, the J gene TRBJ2-5, with D hard to call. CDR1 and CDR2 from the germline V gene are ENHRY and SYGVKD. The CDR3 runs 14 residues. V dropped 0 bases and J dropped 7 bases, with 12 bases sitting between them. The CDR3 loop is CAISESTERGTQYF. The CDR3 nucleotides read TGTGCCATCAGTGAGTCGACCGAACGAGGGACCCAGTACTTC.

The chain employs TRBV9 and TRBJ1-3; D not certain. In germline, CDR1 is SGDLS, CDR2 YYNGEE. The CDR3 is 14 residues long. The V and J ends lost 0 bases and 3 bases respectively, with 7 bases between them. The DNA for the CDR3 is TGTGCCAGCAGCGTAGAAGGAGGTGGAAACACCATATATTTT. Residues: CASSVEGGGNTIYF.

The chain employs TRBV7-9 and TRBJ1-5; no definite D call. The germline V gene encodes CDR1 SEHNR and CDR2 FQNEAQ (reference sequence). Deletions cut 5 bases from V and 2 bases from J, with 10 bases between. The CDR3 runs to 14 residues. CDR3 residues: CASSPSGGNQPQHF. DNA for the CDR3: TGTGCCAGCAGCCCTTCAGGCGGCAATCAGCCCCAGCATTTT.

Only a few counts were recorded for this clone. The chain recombines TRBV5-4 with TRBJ1-2; D uncertain. Trimming stripped 2 bases from V and 2 bases from J, with 7 bases between. The V gene's germline CDR1 is SGHNT and CDR2 YYREEE (reference sequence). The length of the CDR3 is 13 residues. CDR3 sequence reads: CASSFQENYGYTF. DNA for the CDR3: TGTGCCAGCAGCTTCCAGGAAAACTATGGCTACACCTTC. Variable domain in full (rest from reference TRBV5-4 and TRBJ1-2): ETGVTQSPTHLIKTRGQQVTLRCSSQSGHNTVSWYQQALGQGPQFIFQYYREEENGRGNFPPRFSGLQFPNYSSELNVNALELDDSALYLCASSFQENYGYTFGSGTRLTVV.

Only a few counts were recorded for this clone. V and J are TRBV28 and TRBJ2-1; 8 nucleotides line up with TRBD2. This CDR3 is built from 16 residues. Germline V lookup: CDR1 MDHEN, CDR2 SYDVKM. Trimming at V came to 8 bases and at J to 4 bases, leaving 13 bases not matched to a gene. CDR3 sequence reads: CASRAASGGPYNEQFF. CDR3 in DNA: TGTGCCAGCCGTGCGGCCAGCGGGGGCCCTTACAATGAGCAGTTCTTC.

The chain joins TRBV7-4 to TRBJ1-2, with no clear D. This CDR3 region has 14 residues. Germline loops: CDR1 SGHVT, CDR2 SQSDAQ. V was clipped by 3 bases and J by 4 bases, with 12 bases between them. The CDR3 nucleotides read TGTGCCAGCAGCTTCATACTCAACGTCTATGGCTACACCTTC. It yields the protein CASSFILNVYGYTF.

The rearrangement uses TRBV5-1 and TRBJ1-5; a possible D gene is TRBD1 (5 bases). Germline V gene lookup returns CDR1 SGHRS and CDR2 YFSETQ. The CDR3 has 14 amino acids. Between the trimmed V and J ends, which lost 2 bases and 6 bases, there was a span of 12 bases. The CDR3 region is CASSLGVESQPQHF. In DNA, the CDR3 is TGCGCCAGCAGCTTAGGGGTGGAAAGTCAGCCCCAGCATTTT.

The chain employs TRBV10-3 and TRBJ2-3, with TRBD1 matching 8 bases. This CDR3 region has 14 residues. Trimming removed 8 bases from V and 0 bases from J; junction bases left unmatched: 4. The germline gives CDR1 ENHRY, CDR2 SYGVKD. The CDR3 protein is CAIQQGASTDTQYF. The CDR3 bases are TGTGCCATCCAGCAGGGGGCTAGCACAGATACGCAGTATTTT.

The V gene is TRBV12-3 or TRBV12-4, the J gene TRBJ2-5; possibly TRBD1 for D (6 bases). Trimming pared 5 bases from V and 4 bases from J, leaving 8 bases between. CDR3 length: 12 residues. CDR3 in DNA: TGTGCCAGCAGTCAGGGGTCAGAGACCCAGTACTTC. It specifies CASSQGSETQYF.

The CDR3 DNA follows: TGTGCTAGTGGTTTGGAGGGGACAGGGGATGAGACCCAGTACTTC. Protein sequence: CASGLEGTGDETQYF. V gene TRBV12-5 combines with J gene TRBJ2-5, with TRBD1 identical over 10 bases. The CDR3 contains 15 residues. V lost 1 base, J lost 5 bases, and 4 bases stayed unmatched. Germline V gene sequence: CDR1 LGHNT, CDR2 FRNRAP.

The chain joins TRBV10-3 to TRBJ2-1, with D tentatively TRBD1 (6 bases). Germline V gene data show CDR1 as ENHRY and CDR2 as SYGVKD. The CDR3 spans 11 residues. V was pared by 11 bases and J by 9 bases, with 14 bases between. The CDR3 DNA reads as TGTGCCTCACAGGGAATGAGTGAGCAGTTCTTC. Encoded protein: CASQGMSEQFF.

CDR3 loop: CASSPTVNTQYF. The CDR3 DNA is TGTGCCAGCAGCCCAACAGTTAATACGCAGTATTTT. This sequence joins TRBV7-9 and TRBJ2-3; D ambiguous. The ends were cut back, 5 bases at V and 7 bases at J, with 10 bases in the middle. Germline V gives CDR1 SEHNR, CDR2 FQNEAQ (reference sequence). The CDR3 sequence is 12 residues long.

V and J are TRBV19 and TRBJ1-5; D may be TRBD1 (6 bases). This CDR3 region has 15 residues. Trimming cost V 6 bases and J 1 base, with 13 bases left between them. Germline loops: CDR1 LNHDA, CDR2 SQIVND (reference sequence). The chain's CDR3 is CASRAWGQSNQPQHF. Written as DNA, the CDR3 is TGTGCCAGTAGGGCCTGGGGGCAAAGCAATCAGCCCCAGCATTTT.

The chain joins TRBV5-1 to TRBJ1-3; D is unresolved. The CDR3 length is 13 residues. Germline CDR1 SGHRS, CDR2 YFSETQ. Trimming took 4 bases from V and 0 from J, leaving 5 bases between them. CDR3 DNA sequence: TGCGCCAGCAGCCCGAGCTCTGGAAACACCATATATTTT. It specifies CASSPSSGNTIYF.

The chain employs TRBV5-4 and TRBJ1-2, with D maybe TRBD1 (6 bases). Looked up from germline, CDR1 is SGHNT and CDR2 is YYREEE (reference sequence). The length of the CDR3 is 16 residues. V dropped 4 bases and J dropped 2 bases, with 18 bases sitting between them. CDR3 coding DNA: TGTGCCAGCAGCCCCCCCGGGACACGGAAAAACTATGGCTACACCTTC. It is translated as CASSPPGTRKNYGYTF.

The J gene is TRBJ2-7, the V gene TRBV18; 9 positions agree with TRBD1. The V and J ends lost 5 bases and 6 bases, in that order; junction bases with no gene match: 8. Germline V lookup: CDR1 KGHSH, CDR2 LQKENI. This CDR3 contains 14 residues. The CDR3 nucleotides read TGTGCCAGCTCAGCCGGGACAGGGATTATCGAGCAGTACTTC. Translation gives CASSAGTGIIEQYF. Full variable domain (remainder filled in from reference TRBV18 and TRBJ2-7): NAGVMQNPRHLVRRRGQEARLRCSPMKGHSHVYWYRQLPEEGLKFMVYLQKENIIDESGMPKERFSAEFPKEGPSILRIQQVVRGDSAAYFCASSAGTGIIEQYFGPGTRLTVT.

V gene TRBV9 combines with J gene TRBJ2-7, with 7 bases aligning to TRBD1. The CDR3 consists of 14 residues. V gave up 4 bases and J gave up 3 bases; unmatched junction bases: 7. Germline V CDR1 and CDR2: SGDLS, YYNGEE. CDR3 nucleotide sequence: TGTGCCAGCAGCATCGGGACAGAGTTCTACGAGCAGTACTTC. Translating it yields CASSIGTEFYEQYF.

The chain recombines TRBV30 with TRBJ1-2; perhaps TRBD1 as D (6 bases). Looked up from germline, CDR1 is GTSNPN and CDR2 is SVGIG (reference sequence). CDR3 length equals 14 residues. The V end lost 7 bases, the J end lost 4 bases, and 19 bases lay between the germline ends. The CDR3 DNA reads as TGTGCCTTTGGGACACGCAATTCCGGCTATGGCTACACCTTC. Residues: CAFGTRNSGYGYTF.

The rearrangement uses TRBV12-5 and TRBJ2-7; D possibly corresponds to TRBD1 (6 bases). The CDR3 covers 14 residues. The V end was cut by 6 bases, the J end by 6 bases, with 18 bases between. Germline-derived CDR1 and CDR2 are LGHNT and FRNRAP. The CDR3 coding sequence is TGTGCTAGTGGCCCACCAGGGGATTGGGGCGAGCAGTACTTC. This codes for CASGPPGDWGEQYF.

This chain links TRBV6-2 or TRBV6-3 with TRBJ2-5; 7 bases are a match to TRBD1. The germline CDR1 and CDR2 sequences are MNHEY and SVGEGT. V shed 1 base and J 1 base; nucleotides not matched to a gene: 12. CDR3 length equals 18 residues. The CDR3: CASSYFKLKGATQETQYF. The CDR3 nucleotides are TGTGCCAGCAGTTACTTCAAGCTGAAGGGGGCCACCCAAGAGACCCAGTACTTC.

The chain is built from TRBV6-5 and TRBJ2-2; 8 bases are shared with TRBD2. Germline V gene sequence: CDR1 MNHEY, CDR2 SVGAGI. The V segment lost 4 bases and the J segment 5 bases; nucleotides outside the gene matches: 6. The CDR3 has 15 amino acids. The CDR3 reads CASSSRRGRTGELFF. The CDR3 coding sequence is TGTGCCAGCAGTTCTCGGCGCGGGAGGACCGGGGAGCTGTTTTTT.

The chain couples TRBV2 to TRBJ2-7, with D maybe TRBD2 (6 bases). This CDR3 contains 14 residues. The V gene's germline CDR1 is SNHLY and CDR2 FYNNEI. Trimming removed 5 bases at V and 4 bases at J, with 15 bases between. The CDR3: CASSRLDGRYEQYF. CDR3 bases: TGTGCCAGCAGTCGACTAGATGGACGGTACGAGCAGTACTTC.

The chain has TRBV29-1 and TRBJ1-1; 7 bases map to TRBD1. The CDR3 sequence is 13 residues long. CDR1 is SQVTM, CDR2 ANQGSEA, per germline. The V gene end was trimmed by 3 bases and the J gene end by 2 bases; junction bases not matched to a gene: 3. CDR3 sequence reads: CSVETGLNTEAFF. The DNA of the CDR3 is TGCAGCGTTGAGACAGGGTTAAACACTGAAGCTTTCTTT.

This clone occurred once. This chain joins TRBV9 and TRBJ2-2; 8 bases fit TRBD2. This CDR3 has 16 residues. V shed 3 bases, J shed 4 bases, and the junction held 8 bases outside the gene matches. Germline values: CDR1 SGDLS, CDR2 YYNGEE. CDR3 in DNA: TGTGCCAGCAGCGGGGAACTAGCGGAGCCCACCGGGGAGCTGTTTTTT. Its protein is CASSGELAEPTGELFF. Full variable domain (missing parts from reference TRBV9 and TRBJ2-2): DSGVTQTPKHLITATGQRVTLRCSPRSGDLSVYWYQQSLDQGLQFLIQYYNGEERAKGNILERFSAQQFPDLHSELNLSSLELGDSALYFCASSGELAEPTGELFFGEGSRLTVL.